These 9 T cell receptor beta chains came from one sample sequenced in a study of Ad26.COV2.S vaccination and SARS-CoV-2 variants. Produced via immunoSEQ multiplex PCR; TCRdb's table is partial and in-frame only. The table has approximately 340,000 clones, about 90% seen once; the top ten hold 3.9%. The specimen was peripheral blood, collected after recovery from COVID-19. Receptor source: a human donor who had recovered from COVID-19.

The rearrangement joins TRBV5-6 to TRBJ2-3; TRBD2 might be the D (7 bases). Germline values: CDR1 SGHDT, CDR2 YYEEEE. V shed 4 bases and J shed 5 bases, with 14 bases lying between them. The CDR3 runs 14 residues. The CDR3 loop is CASSTWGGRDTQYF. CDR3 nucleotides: TGTGCCAGCAGCACCTGGGGGGGCCGAGATACGCAGTATTTT.

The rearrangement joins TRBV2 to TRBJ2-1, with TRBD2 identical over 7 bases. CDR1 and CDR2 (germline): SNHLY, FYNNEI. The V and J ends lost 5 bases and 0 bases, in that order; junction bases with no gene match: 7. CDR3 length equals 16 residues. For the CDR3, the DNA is TGTGCCAGCAGTAAATCGGCTAGCGGCTCCTACAATGAGCAGTTCTTC. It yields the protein CASSKSASGSYNEQFF.

The CDR3 region has the DNA TGTGCCACCTCGAGGACAGGCCATAATGAAAAACTGTTTTTT. Translating gives CATSRTGHNEKLFF. The genes are TRBV27 and TRBJ1-4; TRBD1 matches at 7 bases. The CDR3 is made up of 14 amino acids. CDR1 is MNHEY, CDR2 SMNVEV, per germline (reference sequence). The ends lost 10 bases at V and 4 bases at J; junction bases unmatched: 9.

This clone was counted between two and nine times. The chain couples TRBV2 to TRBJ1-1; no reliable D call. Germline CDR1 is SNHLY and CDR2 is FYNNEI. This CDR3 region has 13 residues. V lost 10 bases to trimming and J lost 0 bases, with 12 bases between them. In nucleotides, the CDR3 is TGTGCCATTAGAAGACCGATGAACACTGAAGCTTTCTTT. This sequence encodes CAIRRPMNTEAFF.

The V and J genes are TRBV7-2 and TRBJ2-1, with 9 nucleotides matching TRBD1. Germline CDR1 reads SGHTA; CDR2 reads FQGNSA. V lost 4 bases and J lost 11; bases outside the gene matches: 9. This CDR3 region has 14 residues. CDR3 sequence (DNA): TGTGCCAGCAGCTCACAGGGGGCCGGAGGTCAGCAGTTCTTC. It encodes CASSSQGAGGQQFF.

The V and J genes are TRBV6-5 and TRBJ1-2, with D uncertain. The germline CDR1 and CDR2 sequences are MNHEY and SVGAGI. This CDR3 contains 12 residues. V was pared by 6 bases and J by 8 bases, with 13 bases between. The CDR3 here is CASRPTSGGYTF. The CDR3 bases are TGTGCCAGCAGACCTACCTCGGGCGGCTACACCTTC.

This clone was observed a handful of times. CDR3 DNA sequence: TGTGCCAGCAGCCAAGCAACGACAGATGAAGCTTTCTTT. Translation gives CASSQATTDEAFF. This rearrangement joins TRBV3-1 (or the pseudogene TRBV3-2) to TRBJ1-1; D is possibly TRBD1 (5 bases). The CDR3 extends over 13 amino acids. V gave up 1 base and J gave up 7 bases, with 10 bases separating them. The germline V gene has CDR1 LGHDT and CDR2 YNNKEL (reference sequence).

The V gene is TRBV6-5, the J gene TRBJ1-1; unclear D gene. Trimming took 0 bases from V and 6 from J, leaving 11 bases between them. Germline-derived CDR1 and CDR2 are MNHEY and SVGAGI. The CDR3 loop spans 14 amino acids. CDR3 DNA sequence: TGTGCCAGCAGTTACTCCATTTTGAAGGCTGAAGCTTTCTTT. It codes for CASSYSILKAEAFF.

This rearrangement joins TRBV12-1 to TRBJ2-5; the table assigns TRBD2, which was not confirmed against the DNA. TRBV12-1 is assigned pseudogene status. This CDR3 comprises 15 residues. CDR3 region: CASSFLPGGLGAQYF. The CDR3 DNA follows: TGTGCCAGCAGCTTTCTTCCGGGGGGCTTAGGGGCCCAGTACTTC.